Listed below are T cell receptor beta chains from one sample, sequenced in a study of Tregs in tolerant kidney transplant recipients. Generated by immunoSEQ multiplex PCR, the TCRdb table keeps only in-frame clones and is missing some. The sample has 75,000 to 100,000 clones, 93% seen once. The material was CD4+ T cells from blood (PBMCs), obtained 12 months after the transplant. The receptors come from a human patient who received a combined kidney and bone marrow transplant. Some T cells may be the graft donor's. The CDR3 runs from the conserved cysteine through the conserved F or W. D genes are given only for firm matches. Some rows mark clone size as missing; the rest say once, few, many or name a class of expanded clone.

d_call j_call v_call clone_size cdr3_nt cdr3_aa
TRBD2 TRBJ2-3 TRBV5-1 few TGCGCCAGCAGCTTGGCTAGCGGGTCCGGCACAGATACGCAGTATTTT CASSLASGSGTDTQYF
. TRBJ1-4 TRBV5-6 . TGTGCCAGCAGCTTGGCCGGGGGGCCGGGACTTTTT CASSLAGGPGLF
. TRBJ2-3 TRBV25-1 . TGTGCCAGCAGTGATCACGGGACAGATACGCAGTATTTT CASSDHGTDTQYF
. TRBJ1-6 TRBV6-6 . TGTGCCAGCAGCCGTTACCAAGAGAGTTCACCCCTCCACTTT CASSRYQESSPLHF
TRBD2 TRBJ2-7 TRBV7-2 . TGTGCCAGCAGCTCCCGGCGATTCGGGGGGAGAACGATACCCTACGAGCAGTACTTC CASSSRRFGGRTIPYEQYF
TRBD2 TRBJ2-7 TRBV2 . TGTGCCAGCAACCGCCTCGCGGGGGGGCGCTACGAGCAGTACTTC CASNRLAGGRYEQYF
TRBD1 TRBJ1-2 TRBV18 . TGTGCCAGCTCAACAGGGGGTGACTATGGCTACACCTTC CASSTGGDYGYTF
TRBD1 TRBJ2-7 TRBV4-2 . TGTGCCAGCAGCTACCTATCCGGACAGGCTCTCACCTACGAGCAGTACTTC CASSYLSGQALTYEQYF
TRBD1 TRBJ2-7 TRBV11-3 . TGTGCCAGCAGCCAGAACCTTTGGACAGGGCCAATCTCCTACGAGCAGTACTTC CASSQNLWTGPISYEQYF
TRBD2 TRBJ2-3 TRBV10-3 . TGTGCCATCAGTGGTAGTAGCGGGGACACAGATACGCAGTATTTT CAISGSSGDTDTQYF
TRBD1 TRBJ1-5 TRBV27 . TGTGCCAGCAGTTCCGACAGGGGGCTGGGCAATCAGCCCCAGCATTTT CASSSDRGLGNQPQHF
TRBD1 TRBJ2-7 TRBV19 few TGTGCCAGTAGTACCGGGACAGGCCGCTACGAGCAGTACTTC CASSTGTGRYEQYF
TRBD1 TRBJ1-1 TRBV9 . TGTGCCAGCAGCGCCCAACCGCAGGGGGCGCAGGTGGGCACTGAAGCTTTCTTT CASSAQPQGAQVGTEAFF
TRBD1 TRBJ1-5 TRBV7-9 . TGTGCCAGCAGCTTAGGAGCAGGGGGTAAAGAGCAGCCCCAGCATTTT CASSLGAGGKEQPQHF
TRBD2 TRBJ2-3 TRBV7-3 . TGTGCCAGCAGCACTCTAGCGGGGTCGCAGTATTTT CASSTLAGSQYF
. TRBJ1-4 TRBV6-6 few TGTGCCAGCAGTTACTCGCGGAAAACTAATGAAAAACTGTTTTTT CASSYSRKTNEKLFF
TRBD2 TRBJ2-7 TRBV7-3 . TGTGCCAGCAGCTTCGGACTAGCGGGCTCGAGCGAGCAGTACTTC CASSFGLAGSSEQYF
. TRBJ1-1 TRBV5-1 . TGCGCCAGCAGCAAACAGGAGAACACTGAAGCTTTCTTT CASSKQENTEAFF
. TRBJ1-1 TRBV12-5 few TGTGCTAGTGGTTTGCAGAAGGGGCCCTACACTGAAGCTTTCTTT CASGLQKGPYTEAFF
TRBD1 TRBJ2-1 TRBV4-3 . TGCGCCAGCAGCCAAGAGAGGACAGGGGGTATGGTCTTC CASSQERTGGMVF
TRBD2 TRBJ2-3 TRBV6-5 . TGTGCCAAAAGACGGGGGGAGCAGACAGATACGCAGTATTTT CAKRRGEQTDTQYF
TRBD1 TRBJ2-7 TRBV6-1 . TGTGCCAGCAGTGCCTGGACAGGGTCTTACGAGCAGTACTTC CASSAWTGSYEQYF
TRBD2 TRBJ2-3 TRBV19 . TGTGCCACCCGGATGGCTAGCGGGGGGACAGATACGCAGTATTTT CATRMASGGTDTQYF